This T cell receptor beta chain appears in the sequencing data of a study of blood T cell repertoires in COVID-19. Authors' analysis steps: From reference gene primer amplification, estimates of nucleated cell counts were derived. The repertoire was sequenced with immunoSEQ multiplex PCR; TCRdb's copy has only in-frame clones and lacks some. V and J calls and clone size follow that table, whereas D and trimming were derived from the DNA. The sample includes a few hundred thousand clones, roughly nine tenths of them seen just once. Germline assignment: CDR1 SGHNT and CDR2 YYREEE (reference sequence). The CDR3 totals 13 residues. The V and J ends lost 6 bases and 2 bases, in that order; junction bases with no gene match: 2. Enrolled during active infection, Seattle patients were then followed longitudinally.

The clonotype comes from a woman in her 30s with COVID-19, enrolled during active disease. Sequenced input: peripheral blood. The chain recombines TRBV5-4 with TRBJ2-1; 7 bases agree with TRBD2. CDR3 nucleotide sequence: TGTGCCAGCACGGGGGGACCCTACAATGAGCAGTTCTTC. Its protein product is CASTGGPYNEQFF.